These 12 T cell receptor beta chains came from one sample sequenced in a study of early T cells in non-severe SARS-CoV-2 infection. Each CDR3 protein gets one entry after TCRdb re-called the 5' RACE reads with MiXCR. This table has roughly 100,000 distinct CDR3 sequences, 14% appearing once. Sequences were obtained from whole blood. Receptors were obtained from an adult who was a healthcare worker with PCR-confirmed SARS-CoV-2 infection or an uninfected control (not recorded which).

This clonotype has more than one count but fewer than ten. V gene TRBV9 combines with J gene TRBJ2-1; D gene ambiguous. V dropped 2 bases and J dropped 5 bases, with 8 bases sitting between them. From germline, CDR1 is SGDLS and CDR2 YYNGEE. This CDR3 is built from 13 residues. The CDR3 coding sequence is TGTGCCAGCAGCGTGGAACTGCACAATGAGCAGTTCTTC. It codes for CASSVELHNEQFF.

This clonotype was detected a few times. The rearrangement joins TRBV19 to TRBJ2-1; no clear D gene. The V and J ends lost 5 bases and 5 bases respectively, with 10 bases between them. Germline V gene data show CDR1 as LNHDA and CDR2 as SQIVND (reference sequence). The CDR3 is 13 amino acids. This CDR3 reads CASSSRYDNEQFF. CDR3 nucleotide sequence: TGTGCCAGTAGTTCCCGGTACGACAATGAGCAGTTCTTC. The full variable domain, its missing parts supplied by reference TRBV19 and TRBJ2-1, is DGGITQSPKYLFRKEGQNVTLSCEQNLNHDAMYWYRQDPGQGLRLIYYSQIVNDFQKGDIAEGYSVSREKKESFPLTVTSAQKNPTAFYLCASSSRYDNEQFFGPGTRLTVL.

This clonotype was picked up a small number of times. The chain employs TRBV7-2 and TRBJ1-5; D perhaps matches TRBD1 (6 bases). V was cut by 5 bases and J by 2 bases, with 22 bases left in between. This CDR3 spans 18 amino acids. Germline V gene lookup returns CDR1 SGHTA and CDR2 FQGNSA. For the CDR3, the DNA is TGTGCCAGCAGCCAGGGTGGGGGCTCCGTCTCCGGCAATCAGCCCCAGCATTTT. As protein: CASSQGGGSVSGNQPQHF.

This rearrangement joins TRBV7-9 to TRBJ2-7, with a tentative D call TRBD2 (6 bases). Germline CDR1 is SEHNR and CDR2 is FQNEAQ (reference sequence). The CDR3 runs to 13 residues. Trimming removed 4 bases at V and 1 base at J, with 8 bases between. The CDR3 loop reads CASSSGTSYEQYF. Here the CDR3 DNA reads TGTGCCAGCAGCTCCGGGACTTCCTACGAGCAGTACTTC. The whole variable domain, remainder taken from reference TRBV7-9 and TRBJ2-7, is DTGVSQNPRHKITKRGQNVTFRCDPISEHNRLYWYRQTLGQGPEFLTYFQNEAQLEKSRLLSDRFSAERPKGSFSTLEIQRTEQGDSAMYLCASSSGTSYEQYFGPGTRLTVT.

The chain joins TRBV6-6 to TRBJ2-1; tentatively, D is TRBD1 or TRBD2 (5 bases each). The ends were cut back, 6 bases at V and 8 bases at J, with 14 bases in the middle. CDR1 is MNHNY and CDR2 is SVGAGI in the germline V gene (reference sequence). The CDR3 consists of 13 residues. The CDR3 coding sequence is TGTGCCAGCAGCCGCGGGTGGGGGTATGAGCAGTTCTTC. Its protein is CASSRGWGYEQFF.

This clonotype has only a few counts. This chain joins TRBV6-1 and TRBJ1-1, with no clear D. V lost 6 bases and J 7 bases, leaving 15 bases between the germline ends. Germline CDR1 and CDR2: MNHNS and SASEGT. The CDR3 runs to 13 residues. The CDR3 DNA reads as TGTGCCAGCAGCTGGCCACAAAGGGATGAAGCTTTCTTT. Translation: CASSWPQRDEAFF.

The CDR3 DNA is TGTGCCAGCAGTTTACTCGACAGGCCATCCTACGAGCAGTACTTC. Residues: CASSLLDRPSYEQYF. This chain links TRBV12-3 or TRBV12-4 with TRBJ2-7, with D maybe TRBD1 (6 bases). This CDR3 has 15 amino acids. V was shortened by 2 bases and J by 1 base, with 12 bases between the two germline ends.

This clonotype was recorded a few times. DNA of the CDR3: TGCAGTGCATCGGAAGCCCGACCCAGCCACGCCTACAATGAGCAGTTCTTC. It codes for CSASEARPSHAYNEQFF. This rearrangement joins TRBV20-1 to TRBJ2-1; D gene uncertain. In germline, CDR1 is DFQATT, CDR2 SNEGSKA (reference sequence). This CDR3 contains 17 residues. Trimming pared 6 bases from V and 2 bases from J, leaving 23 bases between.

The CDR3 bases are TGCAGTGCTAGAGTCCTGGGGGTAGACTATGGCTACACCTTC. Translation gives CSARVLGVDYGYTF. The J gene is TRBJ1-2, the V gene TRBV20-1; D possibly corresponds to TRBD1 (5 bases). Germline values: CDR1 DFQATT, CDR2 SNEGSKA (reference sequence). The CDR3 has 14 residues. V lost 1 base and J lost 3, with 12 bases in between.

Many counts were recorded for this clonotype. The CDR3 region has the DNA TGTGCCAGCAGTAACCCTAGCGGGCGGGCGGACAATGAGCAGTTCTTC. Protein product: CASSNPSGRADNEQFF. V usage is TRBV6-5 and J usage is TRBJ2-1; TRBD2 matches at 8 bases. CDR3 length: 16 residues. CDR1 MNHEY and CDR2 SVGAGI come from the germline V gene. Losses at the gene ends were 5 bases for V and 5 bases for J; bases not matched to a gene: 11.

The table lists this clonotype with a few counts. This chain links TRBV27 with TRBJ1-3; no clear D gene. The length of the CDR3 is 15 residues. The germline V gene has CDR1 MNHEY and CDR2 SMNVEV (reference sequence). Trimming cost V 3 bases and J 2 bases, with 11 bases left between them. The CDR3 coding sequence is TGTGCCAGCAGTTTGAAGGGTTCCACTGGAAACACCATATATTTT. Translating it yields CASSLKGSTGNTIYF.

V is TRBV2 and J is TRBJ2-7, with D possibly matching TRBD1 (6 bases). The CDR3 contains 12 residues. The germline gives CDR1 SNHLY, CDR2 FYNNEI. V was pared by 6 bases and J by 3 bases, with 9 bases between. CDR3 amino acids: CASRRQVYEQYF. CDR3 nucleotides: TGTGCCAGCAGACGACAGGTCTACGAGCAGTACTTC.